The rows below give T cell receptor beta chains drawn from one sample of a study of T cell responses to AZD1222 COVID-19 vaccine. The repertoire was sequenced with immunoSEQ multiplex PCR; TCRdb's copy has only in-frame clones and lacks some. Altogether over 120,000 clones are present, approximately 93% being singletons, with the ten largest covering 10% to 15%. Material: peripheral blood, obtained after recovery from COVID-19. Source of these receptors: an adult who had recovered from COVID-19. CDR3s include the opening cysteine and the closing phenylalanine or tryptophan. A D gene is named only where the DNA matches it firmly. A clone size is listed for some rows: how often the clone was seen (once, few, many), or a class if it is expanded.

15,TRBD1,-,TRBV18,TRBJ2-7,TGTGCCAGCTCACCTCTACGGACAGGGACCTACGAGCAGTACTTC,CASSPLRTGTYEQYF
13,-,-,TRBV27,TRBJ1-1,TGTGCCAGCAGTTTAGGGAGGAACACTGAAGCTTTCTTT,CASSLGRNTEAFF
15,TRBD1,once,TRBV7-3,TRBJ1-1,TGTGCCAGCAGCTTCGGCGGACAGGGTCACACTGAAGCTTTCTTT,CASSFGGQGHTEAFF
14,-,-,TRBV20-1,TRBJ2-7,TGCAGTGCTAGTCCCAGGGTACACTCCTACGAGCAGTACTTC,CSASPRVHSYEQYF
15,-,-,TRBV2,TRBJ1-3,TGTGCCAGCAAAACAAGCGGATCTTTCGACGGCACCATATATTTT,CASKTSGSFDGTIYF
12,-,-,TRBV27,TRBJ2-3,TGTGCCAGCAGTCACACGATAGATACGCAGTATTTT,CASSHTIDTQYF
15,-,-,TRBV10-3,TRBJ2-7,TGTGCCACCAATGAAGGGACGGGACTCACCTACGAGCAGTACTTC,CATNEGTGLTYEQYF
12,-,-,TRBV7-2,TRBJ2-5,TGTGCCAGCAGTCGGTATGGAGAGACCCAGTACTTC,CASSRYGETQYF
16,-,-,TRBV4-1,TRBJ2-2,TGCGCCAGCAGCCAAGTAGTGGGCCAGAACACCGGGGAGCTGTTTTTT,CASSQVVGQNTGELFF
17,-,-,TRBV28,TRBJ1-6,TGTGCCAGCAGTTGGAGTTTGTCAGAATCCTATAATTCACCCCTCCACTTT,CASSWSLSESYNSPLHF
12,TRBD2,-,TRBV5-1,TRBJ2-7,TGCGCCAGCAGCCTGACGGGGGGGCGGCAGTACTTC,CASSLTGGRQYF
16,-,-,TRBV19,TRBJ2-2,TGTGCCAGTAGTATAAGGACAATTTCGAGCCCCGGGGAGCTGTTTTTT,CASSIRTISSPGELFF
11,-,-,TRBV10-1,TRBJ2-1,TGCGCCAGCAGAAGTGGCAACCGGCAGTTCTTC,CASRSGNRQFF
15,-,-,TRBV19,TRBJ1-6,TGTGCCAGTAGTATACGGGGACCCAATAATTCACCCCTCCACTTT,CASSIRGPNNSPLHF
14,-,-,TRBV7-8,TRBJ1-5,TGTGCCAGCAGCTCCGGAGCGTCCGATCAGCCCCAGCATTTT,CASSSGASDQPQHF
16,-,-,TRBV27,TRBJ2-2,TGTGCCAGCGGGGTGGGCGGGGGCGCCGGCACCGGGGAGCTGTTTTTT,CASGVGGGAGTGELFF